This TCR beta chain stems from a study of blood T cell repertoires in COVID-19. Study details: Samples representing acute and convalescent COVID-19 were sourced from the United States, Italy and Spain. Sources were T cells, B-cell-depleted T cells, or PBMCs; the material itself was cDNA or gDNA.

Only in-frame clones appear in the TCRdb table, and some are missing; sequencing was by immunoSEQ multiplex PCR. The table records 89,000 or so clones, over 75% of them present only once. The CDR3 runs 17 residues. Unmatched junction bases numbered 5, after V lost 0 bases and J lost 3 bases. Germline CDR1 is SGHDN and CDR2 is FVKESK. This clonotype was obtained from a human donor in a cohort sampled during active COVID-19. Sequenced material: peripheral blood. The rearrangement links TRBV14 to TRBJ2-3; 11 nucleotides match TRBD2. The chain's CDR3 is CASSQDLAGGRTDTQYF. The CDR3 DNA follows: TGTGCCAGCAGCCAAGATTTAGCGGGGGGGCGGACAGATACGCAGTATTTT.